Sequencing of this T cell receptor (beta chain) was carried out in a study of control samples from healthy donors and cancer patients. Clones were read by immunoSEQ multiplex PCR, and TCRdb kept only the in-frame ones, dropping some. The sample consists of 170,000 or so clones, around 89% of them appearing once. Germline lookup yields CDR1 LGHDT and CDR2 YNNKEL (reference sequence). This CDR3 region has 14 residues. Trimming cost V 5 bases and J 5 bases, with 13 bases left between them. The source material was blood. This sequence joins TRBV3-1 (or the pseudogene TRBV3-2) and TRBJ2-1; D remains unclear. The sequence derives from a woman aged 45 to 65 in good health. Written as DNA, the CDR3 is TGTGCCAGCAGCTCTACGGGCAGCGACAATGAGCAGTTCTTC. This sequence encodes CASSSTGSDNEQFF.